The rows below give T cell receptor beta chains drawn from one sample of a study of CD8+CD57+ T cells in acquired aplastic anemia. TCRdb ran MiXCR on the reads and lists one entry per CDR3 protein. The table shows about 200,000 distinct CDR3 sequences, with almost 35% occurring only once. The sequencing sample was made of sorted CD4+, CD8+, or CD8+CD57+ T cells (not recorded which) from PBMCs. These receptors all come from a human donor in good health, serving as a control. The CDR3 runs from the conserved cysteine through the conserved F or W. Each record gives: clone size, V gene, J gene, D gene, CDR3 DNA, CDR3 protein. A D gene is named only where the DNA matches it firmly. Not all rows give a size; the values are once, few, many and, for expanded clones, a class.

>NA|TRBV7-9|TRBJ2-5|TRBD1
TGTGCCAGCAGCTTAGCGGCAGGGGGCAGGCAAGAGACCCAGTACTTC
CASSLAAGGRQETQYF
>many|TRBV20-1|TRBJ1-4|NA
TGCAGTGCCCGCCATGGCGAAAAACTGTTTTTT
CSARHGEKLFF
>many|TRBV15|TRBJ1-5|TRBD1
TGTGCCACCAGCAGAGATCTTGTCTCCCTCTTTACAGGGGCCGGTCAGCCCCAGCATTTT
CATSRDLVSLFTGAGQPQHF
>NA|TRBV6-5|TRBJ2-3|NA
TGTGCCAGCAGTTGCGGTTCGCATGTGGATACGCAGTATTTT
CASSCGSHVDTQYF
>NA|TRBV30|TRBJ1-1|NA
TGTGCCTGGAGTGTGTTGAACACTGAAGCTTTCTTT
CAWSVLNTEAFF
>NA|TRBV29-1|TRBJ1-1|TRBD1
TGCAGCGTTGTGCAGGGGGTTTCATACACTGAAGCTTTCTTT
CSVVQGVSYTEAFF
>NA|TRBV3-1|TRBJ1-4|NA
TGTGCCAGCAGCCAAGAACCCCAGGCTAAACTGTTTTTT
CASSQEPQAKLFF
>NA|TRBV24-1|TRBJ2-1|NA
TGTGCCACCCAACAGGGATACAATGAGCAGTTCTTC
CATQQGYNEQFF
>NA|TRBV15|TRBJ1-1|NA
TGTGCCACCAACAGGACGGGGGACACTGAAGCTTTCTTT
CATNRTGDTEAFF
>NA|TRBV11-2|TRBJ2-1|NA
TGTGCCAGCAGCTTAGTGGGGCTTTCCTACAATGAGCAGTTCTTC
CASSLVGLSYNEQFF
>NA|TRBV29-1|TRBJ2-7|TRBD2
TGCAGCGTTGAAGATCCGCGGGGGTCCTACTACGAGCAGTACTTC
CSVEDPRGSYYEQYF
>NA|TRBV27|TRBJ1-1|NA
TGTGCCAGCAGTTTATTGGCCCGGGGCACTGAAGCTTTCTTT
CASSLLARGTEAFF
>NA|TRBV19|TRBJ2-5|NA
TGTGCCAGTAGTATGCCCTCCTCTAGCGTAGGTCGCCGAGAGACCCAGTACTTC
CASSMPSSSVGRRETQYF
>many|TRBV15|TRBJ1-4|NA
TGTGCCACCAGCAGAGATGGGGGTGAAAAACTGTTTTTT
CATSRDGGEKLFF
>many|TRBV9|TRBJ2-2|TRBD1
TGTGCCAGCAACGTAGGGACAGGAGACACCGGGGAGCTGTTTTTT
CASNVGTGDTGELFF
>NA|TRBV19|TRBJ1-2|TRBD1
TGTGCCAGTAGTTTGACAGGGACAGGGTCAGGCTGCACCTTC
CASSLTGTGSGCTF
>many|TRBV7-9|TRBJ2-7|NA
TGTGCCAGCAGCTCAGTGCGGGGTGGCCACGAGCAGTACTTC
CASSSVRGGHEQYF
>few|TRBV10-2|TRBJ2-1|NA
TGCGCCAGCAGCCATGCTCTCCGGGACGGAATCTACAATGAGCAGTTCTTC
CASSHALRDGIYNEQFF
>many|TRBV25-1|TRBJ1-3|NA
TGTGCCAGCAGTTCCTTGAGGGGGGCTCCTGGAAACACCATATATTTT
CASSSLRGAPGNTIYF
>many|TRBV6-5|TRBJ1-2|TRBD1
TGTGCCAGCAGTTGGGGACAGGGTGGCGGCTACACCTTC
CASSWGQGGGYTF
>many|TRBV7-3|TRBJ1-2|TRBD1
TGTGCCAGCAGCTTAACCGGGACAGGACCGGGGGTCGGCTACACCTTC
CASSLTGTGPGVGYTF
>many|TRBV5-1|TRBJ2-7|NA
TGCGCCAGCAGCCCTCATTATACGACACCCGGTTTGGAGCAGTACTTC
CASSPHYTTPGLEQYF
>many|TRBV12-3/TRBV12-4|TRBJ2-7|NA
TGTGCCAGCAGCCACGCCTACGAGCAGTACTTC
CASSHAYEQYF
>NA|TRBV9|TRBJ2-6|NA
TGTGCCAGCAGCGCCGGGGGCGTCTGGGTAGGGGCCAACGTCCTGACTTTC
CASSAGGVWVGANVLTF
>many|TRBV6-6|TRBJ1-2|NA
TGTGCCAGCAGTTACTCTTACGCGAACTATGGCTACACCTTC
CASSYSYANYGYTF
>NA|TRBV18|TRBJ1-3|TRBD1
TGTGCCAGCTCACCTACAGGGGGGGCCTCTGGAAACACCATATATTTT
CASSPTGGASGNTIYF
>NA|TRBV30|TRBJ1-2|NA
TGTGCCTGGAGTGTACCGGGGGCTCGCGGCTACACCTTC
CAWSVPGARGYTF
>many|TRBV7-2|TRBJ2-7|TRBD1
TGTGCCAGCAGCTCTGGACAGGGCCTTACCGGCGAGCAGTACTTC
CASSSGQGLTGEQYF
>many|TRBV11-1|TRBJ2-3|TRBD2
TGTGCCAGCAGCTTAGCCCCCTCAGCTAGCGGGTTCCTGAGCACAGATACGCAGTATTTT
CASSLAPSASGFLSTDTQYF
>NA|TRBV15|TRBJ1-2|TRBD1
TGTGCCACCAGCAGAGGGGACAGGTACCTACACTATGGCTACACCTTC
CATSRGDRYLHYGYTF
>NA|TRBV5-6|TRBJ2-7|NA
TGTGCCAGCAGCAACGACAGGTTCTTCTACGAGCAGTGCTTC
CASSNDRFFYEQCF
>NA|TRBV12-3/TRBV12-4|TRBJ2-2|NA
TGTGCCAGCAGTTTCACCCGGGACTGGGCGAACACCGGGGAGCTGTTTTTT
CASSFTRDWANTGELFF
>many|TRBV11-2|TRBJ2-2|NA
TGTGCCAGTAGGAACACCGGGGAGCTGTTTTTT
CASRNTGELFF
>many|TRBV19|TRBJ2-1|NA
TGTGCCAGTAGTGGTGGGCTAGGCAGGAGCAATGAGCAGTTCTTC
CASSGGLGRSNEQFF
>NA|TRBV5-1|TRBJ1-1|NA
TGCGCCAGCAGCTTGCAGGGATTGGGCACTGAAGCTTTCTTT
CASSLQGLGTEAFF
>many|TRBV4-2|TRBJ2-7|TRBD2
TGTGCCAGCAGCCAAGATCGGCTAGCGGGGTCCTACGAGCAGTACTTC
CASSQDRLAGSYEQYF
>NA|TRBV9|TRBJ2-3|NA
TGTGCCAGCAGCGTAGATCCAATTCGGACAGATACGCAGTATTTT
CASSVDPIRTDTQYF
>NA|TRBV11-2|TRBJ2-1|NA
TGTGCCAGCAGCTTATCTCGCGCCCCGAAGAGATATCCCTCCCCCTTCAATGAGCAGTTCTTC
CASSLSRAPKRYPSPFNEQFF
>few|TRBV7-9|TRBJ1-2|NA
TGTGCCAGCATGTTTGGCTATGGCTACACCTTC
CASMFGYGYTF
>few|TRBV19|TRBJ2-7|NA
TGTGCCAGTAGGTCGACAGCGTACGAGCAGTACTTC
CASRSTAYEQYF